Presented here are 3 T cell receptor beta chains from one specimen sequenced in a study of cytomegalovirus exposure and HLA in healthy donors. A multiplex PCR was run with 60 Vbeta primers and 13 Jbeta primers. Profiling relied on immunoSEQ multiplex PCR, and the TCRdb table lists in-frame clones only, not all of them. The data show tens of thousands of clones, and the top ten clones hold less than 0.6%. Sample: PBMCs. Every receptor here comes from a man aged 50-59 years in good health and CMV-seronegative.

The chain joins TRBV9 to TRBJ2-1; 8 positions agree with TRBD2. Germline CDR1 and CDR2: SGDLS and YYNGEE. CDR3 length: 15 amino acids. V was clipped by 0 bases and J by 8 bases; unmatched bases: 7. Here the CDR3 DNA reads TGTGCCAGCAGCGTAGCAGGGACTAGTCCCTATGAGCAGTTCTTC. This gives the protein CASSVAGTSPYEQFF.

This rearrangement joins TRBV7-8 to TRBJ2-5; 8 bases match TRBD1. In germline, CDR1 is SGHVS, CDR2 FQNEAQ. The CDR3 has 15 residues. V lost 6 bases, J lost 2 bases, and 8 bases stayed unmatched. CDR3 bases: TGTGCCAGCAGTCGAGGACAGGGACGTCAAGAGACCCAGTACTTC. It translates to CASSRGQGRQETQYF.

J is TRBJ2-3 and V is TRBV6-5; TRBD2 matches at 9 bases. The CDR3 length is 14 residues. The germline gives CDR1 MNHEY, CDR2 SVGAGI. Trimming cost V 2 bases and J 6 bases; bases outside gene matches: 3. CDR3 amino acids: CASSYQRGADTQYF. The CDR3 coding sequence is TGTGCCAGCAGTTACCAGCGGGGGGCCGATACGCAGTATTTT.